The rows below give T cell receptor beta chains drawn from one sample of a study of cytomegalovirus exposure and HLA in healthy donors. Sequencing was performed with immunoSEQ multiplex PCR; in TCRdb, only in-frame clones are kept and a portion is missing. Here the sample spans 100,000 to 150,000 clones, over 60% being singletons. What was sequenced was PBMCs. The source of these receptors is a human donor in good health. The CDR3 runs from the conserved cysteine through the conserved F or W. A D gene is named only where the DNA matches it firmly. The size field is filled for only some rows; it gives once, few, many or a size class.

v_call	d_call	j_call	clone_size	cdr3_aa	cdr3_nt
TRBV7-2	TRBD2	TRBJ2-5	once	CASSLTSGGVFTETQYF	TGTGCCAGCAGCTTAACTAGCGGGGGGGTTTTTACGGAGACCCAGTACTTC
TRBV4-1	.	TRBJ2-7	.	CASSQTDRSYEQHF	TGCGCCAGCAGCCAAACGGACAGATCCTACGAGCAGCACTTC
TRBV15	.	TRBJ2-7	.	CATSRDHYRGGEQYF	TGTGCCACCAGCAGAGACCATTACAGGGGAGGCGAGCAGTACTTC
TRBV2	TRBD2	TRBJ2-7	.	CASSETGLAVVPHF	TGTGCCAGCAGTGAAACAGGACTAGCGGTCGTGCCGCACTTC
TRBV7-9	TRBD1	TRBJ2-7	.	CASSSQGAAYEQYF	TGTGCCAGCAGCTCCCAGGGGGCAGCCTACGAGCAGTACTTC
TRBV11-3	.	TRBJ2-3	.	CASSRGDSYTDTQYF	TGTGCCAGCAGCAGAGGGGACTCTTACACAGATACGCAGTATTTT
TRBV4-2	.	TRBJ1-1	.	CASSLGRGGIGEAFF	TGTGCCAGCAGCCTAGGTCGGGGGGGGATAGGTGAAGCTTTCTTT
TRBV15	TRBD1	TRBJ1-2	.	CATSRVGQGGGYGYTF	TGTGCCACCAGCAGAGTGGGACAGGGGGGTGGCTATGGCTACACCTTC
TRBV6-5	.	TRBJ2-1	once	CASSGGSGRSDFF	TGTGCCAGCAGTGGAGGGTCGGGCCGATCGGACTTCTTC
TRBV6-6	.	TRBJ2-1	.	CASSYFDLGNNEQFF	TGTGCCAGCAGTTACTTTGACCTCGGGAACAATGAGCAGTTCTTC
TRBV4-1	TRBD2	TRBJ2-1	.	CASAPGLATYNEQFF	TGCGCCAGCGCCCCGGGACTAGCCACTTACAATGAGCAGTTCTTC
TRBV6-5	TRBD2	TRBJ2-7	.	CATERAGGPEQYF	TGTGCCACAGAACGGGCGGGGGGGCCTGAGCAGTACTTC
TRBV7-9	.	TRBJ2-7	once	CASSAVGYEQYF	TGTGCCAGCAGCGCAGTTGGCTACGAGCAGTACTTC
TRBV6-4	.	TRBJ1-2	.	CATRRGPDYGYTF	TGTGCCACCCGCAGGGGTCCGGACTATGGCTACACCTTC
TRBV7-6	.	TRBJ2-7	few	CASSLDPLGYEQYF	TGTGCCAGCAGCTTGGACCCACTAGGCTACGAGCAGTACTTC
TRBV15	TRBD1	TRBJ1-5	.	CATSSDRVSNQPQHF	TGTGCCACCAGCAGTGACAGGGTTAGCAATCAGCCCCAGCATTTT
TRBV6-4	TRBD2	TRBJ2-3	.	CASSRTSQDTQYF	TGTGCCAGCAGTCGGACTAGCCAAGATACGCAGTATTTT
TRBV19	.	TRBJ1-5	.	CASNVRGRDQPQHF	TGTGCCAGTAACGTGCGGGGGCGCGATCAGCCCCAGCATTTT
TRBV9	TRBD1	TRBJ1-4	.	CASSPQQGIRGEKLFF	TGTGCCAGCAGCCCTCAACAGGGGATCCGAGGGGAAAAACTGTTTTTT
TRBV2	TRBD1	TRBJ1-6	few	CASTPGQWAPLHF	TGTGCCAGCACCCCGGGACAGTGGGCACCCCTCCACTTT
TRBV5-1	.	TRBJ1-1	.	CASSLDRENTEAFF	TGCGCCAGCAGCTTGGACAGGGAGAACACTGAAGCTTTCTTT
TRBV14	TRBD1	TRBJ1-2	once	CASSYKTGGLHGYTF	TGTGCCAGCAGCTATAAGACAGGGGGGCTACATGGCTACACCTTC
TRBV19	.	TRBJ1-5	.	CASSIQNNQPQHF	TGTGCCAGTAGTATTCAGAACAATCAGCCCCAGCATTTT
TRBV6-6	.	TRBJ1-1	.	CASSYGYRALNTEAFF	TGTGCCAGCAGTTACGGCTACAGGGCCTTGAACACTGAAGCTTTCTTT
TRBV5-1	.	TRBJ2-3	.	CASSRGTASTDTQYF	TGCGCCAGCAGCCGGGGGACAGCAAGTACAGATACGCAGTATTTT
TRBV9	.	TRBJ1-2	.	CASSPEVGQIYGYTF	TGTGCCAGCAGCCCCGAGGTGGGGCAAATCTATGGCTACACCTTC
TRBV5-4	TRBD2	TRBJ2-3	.	CASSLGIGGADTQYF	TGTGCCAGCAGCTTGGGGATCGGGGGGGCAGATACGCAGTATTTT